This TCR beta chain was sequenced in a study of blood T cells in healthy people across ages. There are 17 residues in the CDR3. V lost 6 bases, J lost 1 base, and 10 bases stayed unmatched. This clonotype was counted a few times. For the second PCR, which ran for about 7 to 12 cycles, a sample-barcoded 5' primer and a J-beta primer mix were used. TCRdb re-derived calls from the 5' RACE reads in MiXCR, one entry per CDR3 protein. This table holds 850,000 or so distinct CDR3 sequences, more than 25% found once. J is TRBJ1-1 and V is TRBV12-3 or TRBV12-4, with TRBD1 matching 11 bases. The receptor's source is an elderly woman in good health. Input material: blood. CDR3 residues: CASRGTGGAFQNTEAFF. The CDR3 nucleotides read TGTGCCAGCAGGGGGACAGGGGGAGCCTTTCAGAACACTGAAGCTTTCTTT.